Following are 18 T cell receptor beta chains from one sample sequenced in a study of T cell repertoires in cytomegalovirus infection. MiXCR, applied by TCRdb to the reads, yields one record per CDR3 protein. The top ten clones hold approximately 13% of a sample with 350,000 to 500,000 distinct CDR3 sequences, around 32% of them seen once. The sequenced material came from PBMCs. The receptor set was obtained from a human donor in good health (CMV status not recorded). Some clones in this sample may be carry-over from other donors' samples.

This clonotype was counted a few times. The CDR3 sequence is CSALPGQGALLRVNEQFF. The CDR3, as DNA: TGCAGTGCTCTACCGGGACAGGGGGCACTCCTAAGGGTTAATGAGCAGTTCTTC. The V gene is TRBV20-1, the J gene TRBJ2-1, with 12 bases matching TRBD1. The CDR3 extends over 18 amino acids. J was trimmed by 7 bases and V by 5 bases; bases with no gene match: 18. The germline CDR1 and CDR2 sequences are DFQATT and SNEGSKA (reference sequence).

Only a few counts were recorded for this clonotype. The genes are TRBV29-1 and TRBJ1-1, with TRBD1 matching over 7 bases. The CDR3 consists of 13 residues. Germline values: CDR1 SQVTM, CDR2 ANQGSEA. V was pared by 7 bases and J by 12 bases, with 17 bases of the junction left unmatched. This chain's CDR3 is CSALDRVESRTFF. The CDR3 DNA follows: TGCAGCGCCTTAGACAGGGTGGAATCGAGGACTTTCTTT.

This chain joins TRBV4-1 and TRBJ1-2; D unclear. The V gene lost 6 bases and the J gene lost 4 bases, with 21 bases spanning the gap. The germline V gene encodes CDR1 MGHRA and CDR2 YSYEKL. The CDR3 extends over 16 amino acids. This CDR3 reads CASSLSQVSYSYGYTF. CDR3 DNA sequence: TGCGCCAGCAGTCTCTCCCAGGTTTCTTACTCCTATGGCTACACCTTC.

V is TRBV9 and J is TRBJ2-2; TRBD2 matches 7 bases. V dropped 1 base and J dropped 6; count of bases not matched to a gene: 3. The germline gives CDR1 SGDLS, CDR2 YYNGEE. The CDR3 is 14 amino acids. The CDR3 sequence: CASSVPGGSGELFF. As DNA, the CDR3 is TGTGCCAGCAGCGTACCCGGGGGGTCCGGGGAGCTGTTTTTT. Based on the CDR3 plus reference TRBV9 and TRBJ2-2, the full variable domain is DSGVTQTPKHLITATGQRVTLRCSPRSGDLSVYWYQQSLDQGLQFLIQYYNGEERAKGNILERFSAQQFPDLHSELNLSSLELGDSALYFCASSVPGGSGELFFGEGSRLTVL.

The genes are TRBV2 and TRBJ1-6; 8 positions agree with TRBD1. The germline V gene encodes CDR1 SNHLY and CDR2 FYNNEI. The CDR3 sequence is 16 residues long. The J segment lost 6 bases and the V segment lost 6 bases, leaving 10 bases of the junction unmatched. CDR3 protein: CASRGDRQTLNSPLHF. The DNA of the CDR3 is TGTGCCAGCAGAGGGGACAGGCAAACTCTTAATTCACCCCTCCACTTT.

This clonotype turned up a few times. V usage is TRBV7-9 and J usage is TRBJ1-2; maybe TRBD1 (5 bases). V lost 1 base and J lost 0, with 9 bases in between. The CDR3 consists of 15 residues. Looked up from germline, CDR1 is SEHNR and CDR2 is FQNEAQ (reference sequence). The DNA for the CDR3 is TGTGCCAGCAGCTTAGGGGGCAGCACTAACTATGGCTACACCTTC. The encoded protein is CASSLGGSTNYGYTF.

This clonotype was recorded many times. The genes are TRBV7-2 and TRBJ1-1, with 8 positions matching TRBD1. Germline lookup yields CDR1 SGHTA and CDR2 FQGNSA. CDR3 length equals 15 residues. With V trimmed by 5 bases and J by 1 base, 6 bases remained unmatched. This chain's CDR3 is CASSDNRGTNTEAFF. CDR3 DNA sequence: TGTGCCAGCAGCGACAACAGGGGGACGAACACTGAAGCTTTCTTT. The full variable domain, in which reference TRBV7-2 and TRBJ1-1 provide the parts outside the CDR3, is GAGVSQSPSNKVTEKGKDVELRCDPISGHTALYWYRQSLGQGLEFLIYFQGNSAPDKSGLPSDRFSAERTGGSVSTLTIQRTQQEDSAVYLCASSDNRGTNTEAFFGQGTRLTVV.

About this clonotype: One junction end does not reproduce the germline sequence, and a read error may be involved. V gene TRBV7-8 combines with J gene TRBJ1-1, with 7 nucleotides matching TRBD1. The CDR3 loop spans 16 amino acids. Germline loops: CDR1 SGHVS, CDR2 FQNEAQ. CDR3 sequence reads: CASSSSRDSMNTESFF. The CDR3 nucleotides are TGTGCCAGCAGCTCATCCCGGGACAGCATGAACACTGAATCTTTCTTT.

V gene TRBV6-5 combines with J gene TRBJ1-6; D might be TRBD1 (5 bases). From germline, CDR1 is MNHEY and CDR2 SVGAGI. The germline V and J ends were trimmed by 3 bases and 10 bases, with 10 bases remaining between them. The CDR3 length is 13 residues. CDR3 sequence (DNA): TGTGCCAGCAGTTATCGAGGGGAATCACCCCTCCACTTT. Its protein product is CASSYRGESPLHF.

This chain joins TRBV29-1 and TRBJ1-4; no clear D gene. There are 15 residues in the CDR3. V was clipped by 6 bases and J by 9 bases, with 23 bases between them. Germline lookup yields CDR1 SQVTM and CDR2 ANQGSEA. The CDR3 here is CSVESTQPDRKKLFF. The CDR3 DNA is TGCAGCGTGGAAAGCACACAGCCCGATAGGAAAAAACTGTTTTTT.

V gene TRBV24-1 combines with J gene TRBJ2-3, with D possibly called TRBD1 or TRBD2 (6 bases each). Trimming took off 3 bases at V and 2 bases at J, with 14 bases between the two ends. The CDR3 consists of 16 residues. Germline CDR1 reads KGHDR; CDR2 reads SFDVKD. This chain's CDR3 is CATSDPHREVTDTQYF. CDR3 nucleotides: TGTGCCACCAGTGATCCTCACAGGGAGGTCACAGATACGCAGTATTTT.

There are a few counts of this clonotype. The chain is built from TRBV5-8 and TRBJ1-2; D remains ambiguous. The V gene lost 1 base and the J gene lost 5 bases, with 9 bases spanning the gap. Germline loops: CDR1 SGHTS, CDR2 YDEGEE. This CDR3 is 13 amino acids long. The CDR3 DNA reads as TGTGCCAGCAGCTTGTTAAGCGCTTATGGCTACACCTTC. Amino acid sequence: CASSLLSAYGYTF.

Points on this clonotype: The junction differs from germline at one of its ends, possibly a read error. The V gene is TRBV7-4, the J gene TRBJ1-5; TRBD1 aligns across 7 bases. This CDR3 comprises 15 residues. Germline CDR1 reads SGHVT; CDR2 reads SQSDAQ. The CDR3 nucleotides are TGTTCCAGCACCTCACGAGGGGGCCCGGTTCAGCCCCAGCATTTT. The encoded protein is CSSTSRGGPVQPQHF.

This clonotype came up a few times. The chain is built from TRBV19 and TRBJ2-5; 10 bases match TRBD2. The CDR3 spans 15 residues. Germline loops: CDR1 LNHDA, CDR2 SQIVND (reference sequence). J gave up 5 bases and V 6 bases, and 9 bases lay outside the gene matches. The CDR3 protein is CASSLAGATGETQYF. CDR3 coding DNA: TGTGCCAGTAGCCTAGCGGGGGCTACCGGGGAGACCCAGTACTTC.

This chain uses TRBV6-5 with TRBJ2-5; TRBD1 matches at 11 bases. The germline CDR1 and CDR2 sequences are MNHEY and SVGAGI. The CDR3 covers 15 residues. After removal of 7 bases from V and 1 base from J, the junction contained 5 bases not matched to a gene. In DNA, the CDR3 is TGTGCCAGCAAACTTGGGACAGGGGGCCAAGAGACCCAGTACTTC. Its protein product is CASKLGTGGQETQYF.

This clonotype was seen only a few times. The V and J genes are TRBV20-1 and TRBJ2-7; 12 nucleotides line up with TRBD2. The CDR3 contains 16 residues. With V trimmed by 2 bases and J by 0 bases, 5 bases remained unmatched. Germline values: CDR1 DFQATT, CDR2 SNEGSKA (reference sequence). CDR3 sequence reads: CSARRGLAGSSYEQYF. In nucleotides, the CDR3 is TGCAGTGCTAGACGAGGACTAGCGGGGAGCTCCTACGAGCAGTACTTC.

This clonotype was observed a handful of times. The chain employs TRBV7-2 and TRBJ1-2; TRBD1 matches 10 bases. The CDR3 runs 17 residues. CDR1 and CDR2 from the germline V gene are SGHTA and FQGNSA. Unmatched junction bases numbered 10, after V lost 0 bases and J lost 6 bases. This chain's CDR3 is CASSLAPGTGAVDGYTF. In nucleotides, the CDR3 is TGTGCCAGCAGCTTAGCTCCGGGGACAGGGGCGGTTGATGGCTACACCTTC.

The V and J genes are TRBV6-1 and TRBJ2-1, with 11 bases matching TRBD2. The CDR3 loop spans 14 amino acids. After removal of 4 bases from V and 8 bases from J, the junction contained 4 bases not matched to a gene. CDR1 is MNHNS and CDR2 is SASEGT in the germline V gene. In nucleotides, the CDR3 is TGTGCCAGCAGTGTAGCGGGGGGGCCTTATGAGCAGTTCTTC. Residues: CASSVAGGPYEQFF.